This TCR beta chain was identified during a study of cytomegalovirus exposure and HLA in healthy donors. Study-level points and caveats: High sensitivity and specificity were reportedly achieved when the classifier diagnosed cytomegalovirus status.

The PCR used 60 Vbeta and 13 Jbeta primers. Per the authors' pipeline: Later analysis identified 65 million to 80 million unique TCR beta chains, around 10 million shared. Assay: immunoSEQ multiplex PCR; the TCRdb copy retains only in-frame clones and omits some. The V and J calls and clone size are taken from that table; D and trimming were inferred from the DNA. Here the sample spans some 150,000 clones, about four fifths being singletons. To note about this clone: Its antigen is currently unknown.

The CDR3 is made up of 14 amino acids. Trimming took 6 bases from V and 1 from J, leaving 12 bases between them. Looked up from germline, CDR1 is MDHEN and CDR2 is SYDVKM. What was sequenced was PBMCs. V and J are TRBV28 and TRBJ1-1; D remains unclear. The origin of this receptor is a woman aged 30 to 39 in good health and CMV-seropositive. The CDR3 DNA reads TGTGCCAGCAGGCAGCTAGTGAGGAACACTGAAGCTTTCTTT. It yields the protein CASRQLVRNTEAFF.